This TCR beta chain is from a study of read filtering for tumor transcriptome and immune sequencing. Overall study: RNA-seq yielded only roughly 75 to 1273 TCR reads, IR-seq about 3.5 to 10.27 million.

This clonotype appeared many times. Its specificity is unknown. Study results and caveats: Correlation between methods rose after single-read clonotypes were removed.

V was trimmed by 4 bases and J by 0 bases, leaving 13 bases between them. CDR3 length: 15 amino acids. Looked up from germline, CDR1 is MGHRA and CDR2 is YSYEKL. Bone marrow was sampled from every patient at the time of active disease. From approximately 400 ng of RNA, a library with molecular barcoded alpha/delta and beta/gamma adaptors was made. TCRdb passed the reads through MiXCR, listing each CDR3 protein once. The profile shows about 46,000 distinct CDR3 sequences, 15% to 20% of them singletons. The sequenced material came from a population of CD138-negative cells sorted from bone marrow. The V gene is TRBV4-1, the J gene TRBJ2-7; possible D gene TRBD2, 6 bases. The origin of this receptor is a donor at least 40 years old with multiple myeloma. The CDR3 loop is CASSRQWDSSYEQYF. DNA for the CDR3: TGCGCCAGCAGCCGACAATGGGACTCCTCCTACGAGCAGTACTTC.